Listed here is a single T cell receptor (beta chain). The antigen remains undetermined. These data belong to a study of tumor-infiltrating lymphocytes in localized non-small cell lung cancer. Overall study findings and caveats: Each assay used a separate piece of the same tissue.

Assay used: immunoSEQ multiplex PCR; TCRdb lists only in-frame clones, some missing. The sample yields 12,000 to 15,000 clones, around 72% seen once. After removal of 5 bases from V and 3 bases from J, the junction contained 14 bases not matched to a gene. The CDR3 runs 19 residues. Germline CDR1 and CDR2: MDHEN and SYDVKM. The chain uses TRBV28 and TRBJ2-7, with TRBD2 matching over 15 bases. Sequenced input: uninvolved lung tissue not adjacent to the tumor. The clonotype comes from a human donor with non-small cell lung cancer. The CDR3 DNA reads TGTGCCAGCAGTGTGACTGGACTAGCGGGAGGGCCTCGGGGCTACGAGCAGTACTTC. Translating it yields CASSVTGLAGGPRGYEQYF.